This T cell receptor (beta chain) is drawn from a study of T cells in localized non-small cell lung cancer (TCRdb year 2020). Turning to the overall study: T cell repertoires of 200 to 250 early-stage NSCLC patients were analyzed, with tumors being compared against uninvolved tumor-adjacent lungs. The cohort consisted of about 240 treatment-naive NSCLC patients whose localized lung tumors had been resected. A mean age of about 66 years was recorded for the NSCLC patients, of whom 129 were male and 95 to 110 were female.

The investigation overall reported the following: Multi-region tumor sequencing was not performed, so intratumor heterogeneity could not be excluded. Since the design was exploratory, TCR variables were selected using unadjusted p-values with no false-discovery rate correction. Higher T cell density in blood was associated with longer overall survival, whereas higher clonality in adjacent lung was associated with shorter survival. A median of 57 of the top 100 tumor clones turned up in the paired uninvolved adjacent lung, and 25 to 30 of those clones also ranked among the top 100 of that same adjacent lung. The highest T cell clonality was observed in uninvolved tumor-adjacent lung, where clonality exceeded that of tumor, suggesting that antigenic responses were more focused in uninvolved tumor-adjacent lung.

Inclusive of the bounding cysteine and phenylalanine, the CDR3 is 12 residues long. Only the CDR3 DNA stays, 36 bases, in frame from base 1. CDR1 and CDR2, looked up from the germline V gene, are MDHEN and SYDVKM. Between the V and J ends, shortened by 11 bases and 2 bases respectively, the junction contains 12 bases. TCR beta CDR3 regions were sequenced from DNA using the immunoSEQ Assay. The authors' pipeline ran thus. T cell density was computed as TCR beta template counts normalized to usable DNA estimated by amplifying housekeeping genes. Richness was estimated with the preseqR package, extrapolating to 400,000 templates for PBMC samples and 120,000 templates for tissue samples. Clonality was calculated as one minus Pielou's evenness. Tissue-enriched TCRs were identified through differential abundance testing performed on productive amino-acid clonotypes, with a minimum total count of 5 and an alpha of 0.1. The Jaccard Index and the Morisita Overlap Index were used to measure how much the repertoires overlapped between compartments. TCR beta CDR3s were clustered by GLIPH together with public tetramer-defined viral CDR3s, and at least three viral sequences plus V-gene enrichment were required for viral motifs. TCRdb took this table from immuneACCESS and kept in-frame rearrangements with V and J called. Such tables lack part of the clones; where checked against another copy, unresolved V genes explain under half of the gap, and the rest is unexplained. V and J calls and clone size are those listed in that table; D and trimming were worked out from the DNA. Within this sample are approximately 64,000 clones, with roughly 88% of them counted one time only. Over 1.5% of the sample lies in the top ten.

As for this clone: The specificity of this receptor is unknown. Per-nucleotide qualities are absent, and no much larger clonotype sits a single base away.

At diagnosis, peripheral blood, uninvolved tumor-adjacent lung and tumor were collected and were preserved as a mix of fresh-frozen and FFPE material. For TCR repertoire profiling, blood samples were analyzed in the form of peripheral blood mononuclear cells. The TCR was taken from a woman aged 35 to 69 with stage I lung adenocarcinoma. Sample: peripheral blood, taken before any cancer treatment. Recombination connected TRBV28 to TRBJ1-2; TRBD1 is a weak D gene call, 5 bases matching. The bases read TGTGCCCTCAGGGCATCCAACTATGGCTACACCTTC. The resulting protein is CALRASNYGYTF.